The T cell receptor beta chain under discussion was sequenced for a study of cytomegalovirus exposure and HLA in healthy donors. Trimming left V 8 bases short and J 3 bases short, with 14 bases between. This CDR3 has 13 amino acids. Germline CDR1 is MNHEY and CDR2 is SMNVEV (reference sequence). Method: immunoSEQ multiplex PCR; TCRdb's copy keeps in-frame clones and lacks some. Of roughly 130,000 clones listed, more than 70% are singletons. Sequenced input: PBMCs. This clonotype was obtained from a man in his thirties or forties in good health and CMV-seronegative. The rearrangement uses TRBV27 and TRBJ2-7; D ambiguous. CDR3 DNA: TGTGCCAGCGGCCCGGGTCCCGGCTACGAGCAGTACTTC. It codes for CASGPGPGYEQYF.